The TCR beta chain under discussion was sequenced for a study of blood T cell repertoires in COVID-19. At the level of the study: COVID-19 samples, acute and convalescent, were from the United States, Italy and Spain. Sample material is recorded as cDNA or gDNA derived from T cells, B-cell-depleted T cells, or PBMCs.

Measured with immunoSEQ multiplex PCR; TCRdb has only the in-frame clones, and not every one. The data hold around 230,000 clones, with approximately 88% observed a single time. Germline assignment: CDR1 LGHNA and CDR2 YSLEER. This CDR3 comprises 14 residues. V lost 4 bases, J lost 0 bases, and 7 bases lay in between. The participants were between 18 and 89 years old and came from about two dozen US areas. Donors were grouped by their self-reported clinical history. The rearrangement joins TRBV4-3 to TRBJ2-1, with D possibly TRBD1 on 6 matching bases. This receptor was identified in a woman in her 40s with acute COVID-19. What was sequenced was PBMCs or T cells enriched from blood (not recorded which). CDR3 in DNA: TGCGCCAGCAGCCGGGACATCTCCTACAATGAGCAGTTCTTC. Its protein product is CASSRDISYNEQFF.